The present TCR beta chain was sequenced within a study of T cell responses to AZD1222 COVID-19 vaccine. Regarding the study as a whole: Donors in the cohort were predominantly white British and more often female, and clonal diversity was possibly underestimated. Seropositivity was recorded at baseline in only a handful of AZD1222 recipients. None of the repertoires were sampled until the peak T cell response had passed. Unmutated variant regions are reportedly the target of nearly half of TCRs that are spike-specific.

The CDR3 runs 14 residues. CDR1 is LNHDA, CDR2 SQIVND, per germline (reference sequence). V was cut by 7 bases and J by 5 bases, with 17 bases left in between. TCRdb's table, derived via immunoSEQ multiplex PCR, lists solely in-frame clones and lacks some. The sample includes over 100,000 clones, 70% to 90% of them seen just once. Remarks on this clone: The antigen remains unidentified.

The rearrangement links TRBV19 to TRBJ1-2, with no clear D. The receptor comes from an adult in good health. The input for sequencing was peripheral blood, taken on day 0 of AZD1222 vaccination. The CDR3 reads CASIGNLFGYGYTF. The CDR3 bases are TGTGCCAGTATCGGGAACCTTTTTGGATATGGCTACACCTTC.